Shown below are 20 T cell receptor beta chains from a single sample sequenced in a study of T cells after yellow fever vaccination. TCRdb itself ran the 5' RACE reads through MiXCR, one entry per CDR3 protein. Of approximately 600,000 distinct CDR3 sequences in the sample, over 9% are singletons; the top ten hold around 14%. This specimen was PBMCs, taken on the day of the yellow fever booster vaccination. The receptors stem from a young man who received the YFV17D yellow fever vaccine.

This clonotype was counted a few times. The chain uses TRBV29-1 and TRBJ1-2; possible D gene TRBD1, 6 bases. Germline loops: CDR1 SQVTM, CDR2 ANQGSEA. V was shortened by 3 bases and J by 2 bases, with 16 bases between the two germline ends. The CDR3 has 15 amino acids. CDR3 region: CSVERTDPINYGYTF. The CDR3 DNA reads TGCAGCGTTGAGAGGACAGACCCAATCAACTATGGCTACACCTTC.

This clonotype was detected a few times. The rearrangement joins TRBV5-1 to TRBJ2-7, with D uncertain. V lost 1 base and J lost 3, with 8 bases in between. This CDR3 has 13 amino acids. Germline V CDR1 and CDR2: SGHRS, YFSETQ. The CDR3 DNA reads TGCGCCAGCAGCTTGTCCCAGTACTACGAGCAGTACTTC. Translated, it gives CASSLSQYYEQYF.

This rearrangement joins TRBV20-1 to TRBJ2-1, with D perhaps TRBD1 (6 bases). Germline V gives CDR1 DFQATT, CDR2 SNEGSKA (reference sequence). The V gene lost 6 bases and the J gene lost 0 bases, with 12 bases spanning the gap. CDR3 length equals 14 residues. The CDR3 sequence: CSAAGTNSYNEQFF. The CDR3 DNA sequence: TGCAGTGCGGCCGGGACAAACTCCTACAATGAGCAGTTCTTC.

A remark on this clonotype: Germline and junction disagree at one end, which may indicate a read error. This chain uses TRBV6-2 or TRBV6-3 with TRBJ2-3, with 7 bases lining up with TRBD2. The CDR3 spans 15 residues. The germline V gene has CDR1 MNHEY and CDR2 SVGEGT. In nucleotides, the CDR3 is TGTGCCAGCAGTCCTCCAGCGGGGACCACAGATGCGCAGTATTTT. It specifies CASSPPAGTTDAQYF.

The chain has TRBV6-2 or TRBV6-3 and TRBJ2-5; a weak D match, TRBD2 (6 bases). V lost 6 bases and J lost 5, with 22 bases in between. The CDR3 is 16 amino acids. CDR1 and CDR2 (germline): MNHEY, SVGEGT. This CDR3 is CASSPPKGRGWETQYF. CDR3 in DNA: TGTGCCAGCAGCCCTCCAAAAGGACGGGGGTGGGAGACCCAGTACTTC.

The chain uses TRBV6-1 and TRBJ2-5, with D uncertain. Looked up from germline, CDR1 is MNHNS and CDR2 is SASEGT. CDR3 size: 14 residues. The ends were cut back, 4 bases at V and 3 bases at J, with 12 bases in the middle. The CDR3 spells CASSVDPGKETQYF. The CDR3 nucleotides are TGTGCCAGCAGTGTAGACCCGGGTAAAGAGACCCAGTACTTC.

This clonotype was found a few times. This sequence joins TRBV6-1 and TRBJ2-7; possibly TRBD2 for D (6 bases). Germline V gives CDR1 MNHNS, CDR2 SASEGT. The CDR3 loop spans 13 amino acids. V lost 3 bases to trimming and J lost 6 bases, with 12 bases between them. CDR3 sequence: CASSETTRGEQYF. In DNA, the CDR3 is TGTGCCAGCAGTGAGACGACTAGAGGCGAGCAGTACTTC.

V and J are TRBV6-1 and TRBJ2-3; 11 bases line up with TRBD2. Germline assignment: CDR1 MNHNS and CDR2 SASEGT. The V gene end was trimmed by 6 bases and the J gene end by 0 bases; junction bases not matched to a gene: 2. The CDR3 is made up of 15 amino acids. In DNA, the CDR3 is TGTGCCAGCAGGGGGACTAGCGGAAGCACAGATACGCAGTATTTT. It translates to CASRGTSGSTDTQYF.

This chain links TRBV7-9 with TRBJ1-1, with a tentative D call TRBD1 (5 bases). Trimming removed 2 bases from V and 4 bases from J, with 14 bases in between. The CDR3 extends over 15 amino acids. Germline lookup yields CDR1 SEHNR and CDR2 FQNEAQ (reference sequence). The CDR3: CASSLRSVGGTEAFF. DNA for the CDR3: TGTGCCAGCAGCTTAAGGTCGGTCGGGGGCACTGAAGCTTTCTTT.

This clonotype was observed many times. The J gene is TRBJ2-3, the V gene TRBV2, with 7 bases fitting TRBD2. CDR3 length: 15 amino acids. Trimming removed 5 bases from V and 0 bases from J; junction bases left unmatched: 5. Looked up from germline, CDR1 is SNHLY and CDR2 is FYNNEI. Here the CDR3 reads CASSLAVASTDTQYF. The CDR3 region has the DNA TGTGCCAGCAGTCTAGCGGTCGCTAGCACAGATACGCAGTATTTT. The whole variable domain, remainder taken from reference TRBV2 and TRBJ2-3, is EPEVTQTPSHQVTQMGQEVILRCVPISNHLYFYWYRQILGQKVEFLVSFYNNEISEKSEIFDDQFSVERPDGSNFTLKIRSTKLEDSAMYFCASSLAVASTDTQYFGPGTRLTVL.

This clonotype was found a few times. The V and J genes are TRBV7-9 and TRBJ1-6; the match to TRBD1 covers 7 bases. V shed 6 bases, J shed 6 bases, and the junction held 8 bases outside the gene matches. Per the germline V gene, CDR1 is SEHNR and CDR2 is FQNEAQ (reference sequence). The CDR3 contains 15 residues. The CDR3 loop is CASRAKGQLNSPLHF. CDR3 nucleotides: TGTGCCAGCAGAGCTAAGGGACAGCTTAATTCACCCCTCCACTTT.

This clonotype appeared a few times. The chain couples TRBV20-1 to TRBJ2-2, with 8 bases aligning to TRBD2. The CDR3 extends over 12 amino acids. The V gene end was trimmed by 1 base and the J gene end by 12 bases; junction bases not matched to a gene: 4. Germline V gene data show CDR1 as DFQATT and CDR2 as SNEGSKA (reference sequence). For the CDR3, the DNA is TGCAGTGCTAGAGCGGGAGGGCTTAAGCTGTTTTTT. Encoded protein: CSARAGGLKLFF.

The J gene is TRBJ2-1, the V gene TRBV6-2 or TRBV6-3, with 8 bases identical to TRBD2. CDR1 and CDR2 (germline): MNHEY, SVGEGT. With V trimmed by 5 bases and J by 5 bases, 11 bases remained unmatched. CDR3 length equals 16 residues. The chain's CDR3 is CASSQPRLAPNNEQFF. The CDR3 nucleotides are TGTGCCAGCAGTCAACCACGACTAGCGCCGAACAATGAGCAGTTCTTC.

This clonotype was counted between two and nine times. The CDR3 nucleotides read TGCAGTGCTAGAGGTTCGCAGATCCAAGAGACCCAGTACTTC. Residues: CSARGSQIQETQYF. This chain joins TRBV20-1 and TRBJ2-5; D not certain. CDR1 DFQATT and CDR2 SNEGSKA come from the germline V gene (reference sequence). Trimming removed 1 base from V and 1 base from J, with 10 bases in between. The CDR3 totals 14 residues.

This clonotype was recorded a few times. V usage is TRBV7-2 and J usage is TRBJ2-7; tentatively, D is TRBD2 (6 bases). V lost 5 bases, J lost 0 bases, and 14 bases lay in between. The CDR3 runs 15 residues. Germline V gene sequence: CDR1 SGHTA, CDR2 FQGNSA. CDR3 loop: CASSLGLSVSYEQYF. CDR3 sequence (DNA): TGTGCCAGCAGCCTGGGACTTTCCGTCTCCTACGAGCAGTACTTC.

This clonotype occurred many times. The chain recombines TRBV7-8 with TRBJ1-6; TRBD1 agrees at 9 bases. This CDR3 has 13 residues. After removal of 2 bases from V and 14 bases from J, the junction contained 4 bases not matched to a gene. Looked up from germline, CDR1 is SGHVS and CDR2 is FQNEAQ. CDR3 in amino acids: CASSLMGQGTLHF. In DNA form, the CDR3 reads TGTGCCAGCAGCTTAATGGGACAGGGTACCCTCCACTTT.

This chain joins TRBV24-1 and TRBJ1-3; no clear D. Germline V gene lookup returns CDR1 KGHDR and CDR2 SFDVKD. CDR3 length: 17 residues. Trimming took off 0 bases at V and 4 bases at J, with 15 bases between the two ends. The CDR3 nucleotides read TGTGCCACCAGTGATTTGGACCAAACATCAATCGGAAACACCATATATTTT. It is translated as CATSDLDQTSIGNTIYF.

This clonotype was seen a handful of times. This chain joins TRBV10-3 and TRBJ2-3; unclear D gene. Trimming left V 4 bases short and J 1 base short, with 6 bases between. The CDR3 totals 13 residues. CDR1 and CDR2 (germline): ENHRY, SYGVKD. The CDR3 protein is CAISGSGTDTQYF. The CDR3 DNA follows: TGTGCCATCAGTGGGTCAGGCACAGATACGCAGTATTTT.

This clonotype was found a few times. The V gene is TRBV3-1, the J gene TRBJ1-1; D gene unclear. Trimming removed 1 base from V and 7 bases from J, with 4 bases in between. Germline CDR1 LGHDT, CDR2 YNNKEL (reference sequence). CDR3 size: 11 residues. CDR3 sequence: CASSQVNEAFF. DNA of the CDR3: TGTGCCAGCAGCCAAGTAAATGAAGCTTTCTTT. Using reference TRBV3-1 and TRBJ1-1 for the parts outside the CDR3, the full variable domain is DTAVSQTPKYLVTQMGNDKSIKCEQNLGHDTMYWYKQDSKKFLKIMFSYNNKELIINETVPNRFSPKSPDKAHLNLHINSLELGDSAVYFCASSQVNEAFFGQGTRLTVV.

The genes are TRBV20-1 and TRBJ1-5, with unresolved D. The ends were cut back, 5 bases at V and 1 base at J, with 9 bases in the middle. The CDR3 length is 13 residues. The V gene's germline CDR1 is DFQATT and CDR2 SNEGSKA (reference sequence). CDR3 DNA sequence: TGCAGTGCTGCAAAGAACAGCAATCAGCCCCAGCATTTT. The encoded protein is CSAAKNSNQPQHF.